These 21 T cell receptor beta chains share one sample of origin, sequenced in a study of blood T cell repertoires in COVID-19. Profiling relied on immunoSEQ multiplex PCR, and the TCRdb table lists in-frame clones only, not all of them. The data hold 450,000 or so clones, with roughly 90% observed a single time. Material for sequencing was peripheral blood. These receptors all stem from a man between 18 and 29 years old with COVID-19, enrolled during active disease.

Written as DNA, the CDR3 is TGTGCCAGCAGCCGGAACAGCTATGGCTACACCTTC. This codes for CASSRNSYGYTF. The chain carries TRBV4-2 and TRBJ1-2, with D unresolved. Trimming took 4 bases from V and 4 from J, leaving 7 bases between them. Germline CDR1 reads LGHNA; CDR2 reads YNFKEQ. The CDR3 length is 12 residues.

The rearrangement links TRBV6-1 to TRBJ2-5; maybe TRBD2 (7 bases). Deletions cut 2 bases from V and 2 bases from J, with 15 bases between. The CDR3 contains 16 residues. Germline V gene data show CDR1 as MNHNS and CDR2 as SASEGT. The CDR3: CASSELGGAVQETQYF. CDR3 DNA: TGTGCCAGCAGTGAATTGGGGGGGGCGGTTCAAGAGACCCAGTACTTC.

In this sample, this clone turned up once. This chain links TRBV9 with TRBJ2-3; D remains ambiguous. This CDR3 contains 14 residues. Germline CDR1 and CDR2: SGDLS and YYNGEE. Deletions cut 4 bases from V and 2 bases from J, with 11 bases between. CDR3 residues: CASSFRSHTDTQYF. Written as DNA, the CDR3 is TGTGCCAGCAGCTTTCGGTCGCACACAGATACGCAGTATTTT.

The chain combines TRBV4-2 with TRBJ2-3; 7 bases match TRBD2. V lost 1 base, J lost 4 bases, and 8 bases stayed unmatched. The CDR3 is 16 amino acids. Germline lookup yields CDR1 LGHNA and CDR2 YNFKEQ. The CDR3 is CASSQGRAGFPDTQYF. CDR3 DNA sequence: TGTGCCAGCAGCCAAGGTCGAGCGGGATTCCCAGATACGCAGTATTTT.

The chain has TRBV4-1 and TRBJ1-1, with a tentative D call TRBD1 (5 bases). Germline CDR1 and CDR2: MGHRA and YSYEKL. V was clipped by 0 bases and J by 4 bases, with 15 bases between them. This CDR3 contains 16 residues. The CDR3 bases are TGCGCCAGCAGCCAAGATCAGGGAGCGGGGAGCACTGAAGCTTTCTTT. It encodes CASSQDQGAGSTEAFF.

In regard to this clone: In the same sample, other DNA sequences code for this CDR3. The chain joins TRBV2 to TRBJ2-1; D might be TRBD2 (6 bases). The germline V gene encodes CDR1 SNHLY and CDR2 FYNNEI. V dropped 4 bases and J dropped 3 bases, with 7 bases sitting between them. This CDR3 has 13 residues. The CDR3 DNA sequence: TGTGCCAGCAGTGGACTAGTCTACAATGAGCAGTTCTTC. Its translation is CASSGLVYNEQFF.

The rearrangement uses TRBV11-2 and TRBJ2-1; no clear D. Germline CDR1 is SGHAT and CDR2 is FQNNGV. This CDR3 contains 14 residues. V lost 2 bases to trimming and J lost 0 bases, with 5 bases between them. The CDR3 coding sequence is TGTGCCAGCAGCTTACCGAGCTCCTACAATGAGCAGTTCTTC. This gives the protein CASSLPSSYNEQFF.

The chain is built from TRBV5-1 and TRBJ1-2; D may be TRBD1 (6 bases). The germline gives CDR1 SGHRS, CDR2 YFSETQ. The CDR3 loop spans 20 amino acids. Trimming took 4 bases from V and 0 from J, leaving 28 bases between them. The CDR3 is CASSVVPSRDTPNPNYGYTF. The CDR3 region has the DNA TGCGCCAGCAGCGTTGTTCCCTCACGGGACACGCCGAATCCTAACTATGGCTACACCTTC.

The rearrangement links TRBV11-3 to TRBJ2-7, with 9 bases that match TRBD1. The CDR3 consists of 17 residues. V trimming: 3 bases; J trimming: 2 bases; junction bases outside the gene matches: 11. CDR1 is SGHNT and CDR2 is YENEEA in the germline V gene. CDR3 nucleotide sequence: TGTGCCAGCAGCTTCAGGGGCGCGGGACAGGGAGCCTACGAGCAGTACTTC. It yields the protein CASSFRGAGQGAYEQYF.

V is TRBV6-4 and J is TRBJ1-1; tentative D call: TRBD1 (5 bases). The CDR3 is made up of 16 amino acids. Trimming took 3 bases from V and 4 from J, leaving 18 bases between them. From germline, CDR1 is MRHNA and CDR2 SNTAGT. The CDR3 spells CASSERAIVGGTEAFF. DNA for the CDR3: TGTGCCAGCAGTGAAAGGGCGATTGTGGGGGGCACTGAAGCTTTCTTT.

The chain recombines TRBV6-5 with TRBJ1-2, with D possibly being TRBD1 (6 bases). The germline gives CDR1 MNHEY, CDR2 SVGAGI. The CDR3 sequence is 14 residues long. The V end was cut by 7 bases, the J end by 1 base, with 13 bases between. DNA for the CDR3: TGTGCCAGCACCACAGGGACACATAACTATGGCTACACCTTC. Encoded protein: CASTTGTHNYGYTF.

The genes are TRBV9 and TRBJ1-2; possibly TRBD1 for D (6 bases). Trimming left V 3 bases short and J 2 bases short, with 11 bases between. The CDR3 is 14 amino acids. Germline V CDR1 and CDR2: SGDLS, YYNGEE. The CDR3 sequence is CASSAATGNYGYTF. Written as DNA, the CDR3 is TGTGCCAGCAGCGCCGCCACAGGGAACTATGGCTACACCTTC.

The chain joins TRBV7-8 to TRBJ1-5; D is possibly TRBD1 (5 bases). V gave up 3 bases and J gave up 7 bases, with 13 bases separating them. This CDR3 has 14 residues. Germline V gene sequence: CDR1 SGHVS, CDR2 FQNEAQ. CDR3 loop: CASSLGGEGQPQHF. DNA for the CDR3: TGTGCCAGCAGCTTGGGGGGGGAGGGGCAGCCCCAGCATTTT.

This chain links TRBV3-1 (or the pseudogene TRBV3-2) with TRBJ2-4; D gene unclear. V was cut by 4 bases and J by 0 bases, with 7 bases left in between. The CDR3 sequence is 14 residues long. Germline V gene sequence: CDR1 LGHDT, CDR2 YNNKEL (reference sequence). The CDR3: CASSPTEAKNIQYF. In DNA, the CDR3 is TGTGCCAGCAGCCCCACAGAAGCCAAAAACATTCAGTACTTC.

This clone was seen more than once but under ten times. The J gene is TRBJ1-2, the V gene TRBV19; unclear D gene. The germline CDR1 and CDR2 sequences are LNHDA and SQIVND (reference sequence). Trimming shortened V by 7 bases and J by 3 bases, and 9 bases separated the two germline ends. The CDR3 is made up of 12 amino acids. The CDR3, as DNA: TGTGCCAGTACGGAGGACCACTATGGCTACACCTTC. Its translation is CASTEDHYGYTF.

This chain connects TRBV6-5 to TRBJ2-5; TRBD1 matches 11 bases. This CDR3 is built from 14 residues. CDR1 MNHEY and CDR2 SVGAGI come from the germline V gene. Trimming took 6 bases from V and 5 from J; bases not matched to a gene: 5. CDR3 in DNA: TGTGCCAGCAGACGGACAGGGGGCAGGGAGACCCAGTACTTC. This gives the protein CASRRTGGRETQYF.

This clone was found once. This chain links TRBV29-1 with TRBJ1-4, with no clear D. CDR1 and CDR2 from the germline V gene are SQVTM and ANQGSEA. The V end lost 4 bases, the J end lost 6 bases, and 6 bases lay between the germline ends. There are 11 residues in the CDR3. Here the CDR3 DNA reads TGCAGCGTTGGGGAGGATGAAAAACTGTTTTTT. Its protein product is CSVGEDEKLFF.

This chain links TRBV7-6 with TRBJ2-1; possible D gene TRBD1, 6 bases. The V end was cut by 5 bases, the J end by 9 bases, with 11 bases between. CDR1 SGHVS and CDR2 FNYEAQ come from the germline V gene. This CDR3 has 12 amino acids. The CDR3 loop reads CASSPQGSEQFF. The CDR3, as DNA: TGTGCCAGCAGCCCACAGGGAAGTGAGCAGTTCTTC.

This sequence joins TRBV10-3 and TRBJ2-7; D gene ambiguous. V lost 3 bases and J 0 bases, leaving 6 bases between the germline ends. Germline CDR1 is ENHRY and CDR2 is SYGVKD. The CDR3 covers 13 residues. The CDR3 protein is CAISEQSSYEQYF. For the CDR3, the DNA is TGTGCCATCAGTGAACAGAGCTCCTACGAGCAGTACTTC.

This chain joins TRBV5-1 and TRBJ2-3; D gene ambiguous. The CDR3 has 16 residues. Germline CDR1 and CDR2: SGHRS and YFSETQ. Trimming pared 1 base from V and 0 bases from J, leaving 12 bases between. CDR3 region: CASSLLSHASTDTQYF. The CDR3 coding sequence is TGCGCCAGCAGCTTGTTAAGCCACGCTAGCACAGATACGCAGTATTTT.

V usage is TRBV30 and J usage is TRBJ2-1, with 7 bases lining up with TRBD2. Trimming took 5 bases from V and 5 from J; bases not matched to a gene: 12. CDR1 is GTSNPN, CDR2 SVGIG, per germline (reference sequence). The CDR3 covers 15 residues. In DNA, the CDR3 is TGTGCCTGGGACCCTCCTAGCGGACCTAACAATGAGCAGTTCTTC. Protein: CAWDPPSGPNNEQFF.